The rows below give T cell receptor beta chains drawn from one sample of a study of T cell repertoires in cytomegalovirus infection. Antigens for these TCRs are unknown. TCRdb used MiXCR to reprocess the reads, holding one entry per CDR3 protein. Among 650,000 to 900,000 distinct CDR3 sequences listed, roughly 29% were seen once. The sample was cultured CD8+ T cells from PBMCs, taken from culture after CMV antigen stimulation. The receptors come from a human donor in good health (CMV status not recorded). Some clones in this sample may be carry-over from other donors' samples. CDR3s include the opening cysteine and the closing phenylalanine or tryptophan. Fields, in order: CDR3 length, clone size, V gene, D gene, J gene, CDR3 DNA, CDR3 protein. The D gene is left open where the match is weak. Size values are once, few and many counts, or a class for expanded clones, and some rows have none.

>17|many|TRBV7-8|TRBD2|TRBJ2-3
TGTGCCAGCAGCTTAAGCTCCCTAGCGGGGGGGGCAGATACGCAGTATTTT
CASSLSSLAGGADTQYF
>16|few|TRBV4-1|-|TRBJ2-1
TGCGCCAGCAGCCTGAGGGGAGCATCTCAACGAGATGAGCAGTTCTTC
CASSLRGASQRDEQFF
>15|-|TRBV20-1|-|TRBJ1-5
TGCAGTGCCCTCAGTTGGGACAAAGCAAATCAGCCCCAGCATTTT
CSALSWDKANQPQHF
>13|few|TRBV27|-|TRBJ2-2
TGTGCTGCCGGGGAGAACCCCACCGGGGAGCTGTTTTTT
CAAGENPTGELFF
>15|-|TRBV7-6|TRBD1|TRBJ1-4
TGTGCTAGCACCCCGTATAAAGGACAGGTGGAAAAACTGTTTTTT
CASTPYKGQVEKLFF
>16|many|TRBV7-2|TRBD1|TRBJ1-6
TGTGCCAGCAGCTTCCCCGGGACAGGCTTCAATTCACCCCTCCACTTT
CASSFPGTGFNSPLHF
>14|-|TRBV29-1|TRBD1|TRBJ1-2
TGCAGCGTTGAAGATTTTGAGGGACAGGTTGGCTACACCTTC
CSVEDFEGQVGYTF
>10|-|TRBV29-1|-|TRBJ2-2
TGCAGCGTCTTTCACGGGGAGCTGTTTTTT
CSVFHGELFF
>18|-|TRBV28|TRBD1|TRBJ2-1
TGTGCCAGCAGTTTAGAGACAGGGGGAAGAAGGTCCTACAATGAGCAGTTCTTC
CASSLETGGRRSYNEQFF
>15|-|TRBV12-5|-|TRBJ2-7
TGTGCTAGTGGTTTGGCTGGGGCCGACCCACACGAGCAGTACTTC
CASGLAGADPHEQYF
>15|-|TRBV7-2|TRBD1|TRBJ1-5
TGTGCCAGCAGCCGCGACAGGGCCGTTACTCAGCCCCAGCATTTT
CASSRDRAVTQPQHF
>14|-|TRBV29-1|TRBD1|TRBJ2-1
TGCAGCGTCGCCGACAGGGGATCCTACAATGAGCAGTTCTTC
CSVADRGSYNEQFF
>14|once|TRBV6-2/TRBV6-3|TRBD2|TRBJ2-1
TGTGCCAGCAGTTACTCGGTAGCGGGGAGTGAGCAGTTCTTC
CASSYSVAGSEQFF
>15|-|TRBV28|-|TRBJ1-1
TGTGCCAGCAGCTTTATCGACACTGGGAACACTGAAGCTTTCTTT
CASSFIDTGNTEAFF
>16|-|TRBV7-8|TRBD1|TRBJ1-4
TGTGCCAGCAGCTTAGATCGACAGGGGCGTTGGAAAAAACTGTTTTTT
CASSLDRQGRWKKLFF
>14|few|TRBV7-9|-|TRBJ1-1
TGTGCCAGCAGCCCAAAGGACCTAAACACTGAAGCTTTCTTT
CASSPKDLNTEAFF